These T cell receptor beta chains were read from a single sample in a study of CD8 T cells in ankylosing spondylitis. TCRdb processed the 5' RACE reads anew with MiXCR; each CDR3 protein has one entry. The table shows 300,000 to 400,000 distinct CDR3 sequences, with 11% occurring only once. The material sequenced was blood, either unsorted or a sorted T cell fraction (not recorded which). These TCRs come from a female donor with ankylosing spondylitis or in good health (not recorded which). The CDR3 runs from the conserved cysteine through the conserved F or W. A D gene is named only where the DNA matches it firmly. Some rows have no size entry. The others give once, few or many, or a class for an expanded clone.

d_gene	j_gene	abundance	v_gene	len	CDR3nt	CDR3aa
TRBD1	TRBJ1-3	many	TRBV10-3	20	TGTGCCATCAGTGAGTCTCTAGGAGGACAGGGAAAACTCTCTGGAAACACCATATATTTT	CAISESLGGQGKLSGNTIYF
.	TRBJ1-5	many	TRBV20-1	14	TGCAGTGCTCCTGCGGGGGATAGCAATCAGCCCCAGCATTTT	CSAPAGDSNQPQHF
.	TRBJ2-7	many	TRBV24-1	13	TGTGCCACCAGCCCCGGGAGTTCCTACGAGCAGTACTTC	CATSPGSSYEQYF
TRBD1	TRBJ2-7	few	TRBV20-1	14	TGCAGTGCAACCTCCGGGACAGGGTACCACGAGCAGTACTTC	CSATSGTGYHEQYF
.	TRBJ2-5	.	TRBV12-3/TRBV12-4	13	TGTGCCAGCAGTTCCCTGGGGGGAGGGACCCAGTACTTC	CASSSLGGGTQYF
.	TRBJ2-5	many	TRBV9	14	TGTGCCAGCAGCGTAGTGGGAGATAAAGAGACCCAGTACTTC	CASSVVGDKETQYF
.	TRBJ2-3	few	TRBV7-2	13	TGTGCCAGCCGACTAGGAAGCACAGATACGCAGTATTTT	CASRLGSTDTQYF
.	TRBJ1-1	many	TRBV3-1	18	TGTGCCAGCAGCCAGTCAAAGAGCATTGGGATTAAGAACACTGAAGCTTTCTTT	CASSQSKSIGIKNTEAFF
.	TRBJ2-5	many	TRBV27	13	TGTGCCAGCAGTTTCGACTATGCGGGGACCCAGTACTTC	CASSFDYAGTQYF
.	TRBJ1-4	many	TRBV20-1	12	TGCAGTGCTAGATCCGGGGGGGAAAAACTGTTTTTT	CSARSGGEKLFF
.	TRBJ2-2	many	TRBV10-3	15	TGTGCCATCAGTGAGAGACGGGCGAACACCGGGGAGCTGTTTTTT	CAISERRANTGELFF
.	TRBJ1-6	many	TRBV20-1	15	TGCAGTGCTAGAGCAAAGGTCATTTCGGGATCACCCCTCCACTTT	CSARAKVISGSPLHF
.	TRBJ2-6	.	TRBV24-1	15	TGTGCCACCAGTGACCCCCAACCTGGGGCCAACGTCCTGACTTTC	CATSDPQPGANVLTF
.	TRBJ2-1	many	TRBV6-1	16	TGTGCCAGCAGTGAAGAAGCAGCGGGCCCCTACAATGAGCAGTTCTTC	CASSEEAAGPYNEQFF
TRBD1	TRBJ2-1	many	TRBV29-1	16	TGCAGCGTTTACAGGTGGGACAGGGCACAAAACAATGAGCAGTTCTTC	CSVYRWDRAQNNEQFF
.	TRBJ2-3	many	TRBV28	14	TGTGCCAGCAGGGCCGGTGGTTCCACAGATACGCAGTATTTT	CASRAGGSTDTQYF
.	TRBJ1-2	few	TRBV20-1	14	TGCAGTGCTAGTAAAGATTCCAGGGCAGGAGGCTACACCTTC	CSASKDSRAGGYTF
TRBD1	TRBJ1-1	many	TRBV5-6	14	TGTGCCAGCAGTAAGACAGGGAGGAATACTGAAGCTTTCTTT	CASSKTGRNTEAFF
.	TRBJ2-1	many	TRBV20-1	17	TGCAGTGCTAGAGACCCAGGGTCCCTATGGTCCTACAATGAGCAGTTCTTC	CSARDPGSLWSYNEQFF
.	TRBJ2-7	few	TRBV18	13	TGTGCCAGCTCACCAGGATACACCTACGAGCAGTACTTC	CASSPGYTYEQYF
TRBD2	TRBJ2-1	many	TRBV5-1	19	TGCGCCAGCAGCTCCGCGGGACTAGCGGTACGACTATCCTACAATGAGCAGTTCTTC	CASSSAGLAVRLSYNEQFF
TRBD1	TRBJ2-4	few	TRBV6-2/TRBV6-3	16	TGTGCCAGCAGTTACTCCGGGACAGGGCCTCAGGACATTCAGTACTTC	CASSYSGTGPQDIQYF
.	TRBJ1-4	many	TRBV20-1	12	TGCAGTGCTAAAGGCGGTATGGGAAAACTGTTTTTT	CSAKGGMGKLFF
.	TRBJ2-1	few	TRBV20-1	14	TGCAGCCCGCTGGTAAGAAGCTCCTACAATGAGCAGTTCTTC	CSPLVRSSYNEQFF
.	TRBJ1-1	.	TRBV5-1	15	TGCGCCAGCAGCCCGGTTGTGCATGTGAACACTGAAGCTTTCTTT	CASSPVVHVNTEAFF
.	TRBJ2-2	many	TRBV28	14	TGTGCCAGCAGTTTTAGAGGAAACACCGGGGAGCTGTTTTTT	CASSFRGNTGELFF
TRBD2	TRBJ2-1	many	TRBV20-1	15	TGCAGTGCTAGTTCCGGACTAGCGGGAGTGAGTGAGCAGTTCTTC	CSASSGLAGVSEQFF
TRBD1	TRBJ1-2	.	TRBV20-1	11	TGCAGTGCCGACAGGGAATCTGGCTACACCTTC	CSADRESGYTF
.	TRBJ2-7	many	TRBV29-1	13	TGCAGCGTTGGCCAGGTGACAAACCTCGAGCAGTACTTC	CSVGQVTNLEQYF
.	TRBJ1-4	many	TRBV6-5	14	TGTGCCAGCAGTTACTCGGGGACAAATGAAAAACTGTTTTTT	CASSYSGTNEKLFF
TRBD2	TRBJ2-2	few	TRBV20-1	15	TGCAGTGCGAGTCAACTGACCGGGGGGACCGGGGAGCTGTTTTTT	CSASQLTGGTGELFF